This passage covers 3 T cell receptor beta chains from one sample sequenced in a study of T cell clonotyping in hematopoietic cell transplantation. Libraries were prepared by immunoSEQ multiplex PCR; TCRdb keeps only in-frame clonotypes and omits some of them. The repertoire holds around 12,000 clones, roughly 50% seen once, with approximately 9.9% in the top ten. Specimen: peripheral blood mononuclear cells. These receptor sequences come from a middle-aged man in good health. Some clones in this sample may be carry-over from other donors' samples.

This chain joins TRBV29-1 and TRBJ2-2; 8 bases align to TRBD1. The germline V gene has CDR1 SQVTM and CDR2 ANQGSEA. The CDR3 contains 15 residues. With V trimmed by 4 bases and J by 0 bases, 4 bases remained unmatched. Here the CDR3 reads CSVGGQATNTGELFF. In DNA form, the CDR3 reads TGCAGCGTTGGGGGACAGGCGACGAACACCGGGGAGCTGTTTTTT.

This clone was observed once. The chain couples TRBV30 to TRBJ1-3; 10 bases are shared with TRBD1. V lost 5 bases to trimming and J lost 4 bases; unmatched junction nucleotides: 2. This CDR3 is 13 amino acids long. CDR1 is GTSNPN and CDR2 is SVGIG in the germline V gene (reference sequence). The DNA for the CDR3 is TGTGCCTGGGGACAGGGGGGAGGAAACACCATATATTTT. Its protein product is CAWGQGGGNTIYF.

The chain couples TRBV6-5 to TRBJ1-2; weak D call: TRBD1 (6 bases). The ends were cut back, 8 bases at V and 2 bases at J, with 15 bases in the middle. Per the germline V gene, CDR1 is MNHEY and CDR2 is SVGAGI. This CDR3 contains 14 residues. This chain's CDR3 is CASYKGGVNYGYTF. DNA for the CDR3: TGTGCCAGCTACAAGGGGGGGGTCAACTATGGCTACACCTTC.